These T cell receptor beta chains were read from a single sample in a study of T-cell memory formation after mild COVID-19. TCRdb called the 5' RACE reads again in MiXCR, with one record for every CDR3 protein. Found here are tens of thousands of distinct CDR3 sequences, over 6.5% of them singletons; the top ten hold 0.6% to 1%. The sequenced sample was PBMCs or a T cell subset sorted from them (not recorded which). The receptor source for this set is an adult who had mild COVID-19 (a few samples of this study predate the infection). Cell type and time point are not known. Both conserved end residues are part of each CDR3.

CDR3aa: CASSFRGLRHGYTF
v_gene: TRBV27
j_gene: TRBJ1-2

CDR3aa: CASSSGLINEQFF
v_gene: TRBV7-8
j_gene: TRBJ2-1

CDR3aa: CASSQGWDGYGYTF
v_gene: TRBV3-1
j_gene: TRBJ1-2

CDR3aa: CASSLRGGGYDEQYF
v_gene: TRBV7-6
j_gene: TRBJ2-7

CDR3aa: CASSTLLVQETQYF
v_gene: TRBV7-9
j_gene: TRBJ2-5

CDR3aa: CASSSGDGYNSPLHF
v_gene: TRBV9
j_gene: TRBJ1-6

CDR3aa: CSVLRWGGNTEAFF
v_gene: TRBV29-1
j_gene: TRBJ1-1

CDR3aa: CASSFGQQETQYF
v_gene: TRBV18
j_gene: TRBJ2-5

CDR3aa: CASSAGGLLDGRETQYF
v_gene: TRBV9
j_gene: TRBJ2-5

CDR3aa: CASRPGTASSYEQYF
v_gene: TRBV5-1
j_gene: TRBJ2-7

CDR3aa: CASRLSGAMNTEAFF
v_gene: TRBV27
j_gene: TRBJ1-1

CDR3aa: CASSLDRGNTEAFF
v_gene: TRBV2
j_gene: TRBJ1-1

CDR3aa: CASSLAAGQNYEQYF
v_gene: TRBV7-2
j_gene: TRBJ2-7

CDR3aa: CASSYGGVGSYEQYF
v_gene: TRBV6-5
j_gene: TRBJ2-7

CDR3aa: CASSLPQEPKPSGANVLTF
v_gene: TRBV7-3
j_gene: TRBJ2-6

CDR3aa: CASSLGVGTDTQYF
v_gene: TRBV13
j_gene: TRBJ2-3

CDR3aa: CASNERQLYQPQHF
v_gene: TRBV19
j_gene: TRBJ1-5

CDR3aa: CASSSQGPDGYTF
v_gene: TRBV7-9
j_gene: TRBJ1-2

CDR3aa: CASSERGQAYEQYF
v_gene: TRBV2
j_gene: TRBJ2-7

CDR3aa: CASSLGASNYGYTF
v_gene: TRBV7-3
j_gene: TRBJ1-2

CDR3aa: CASSHNTVNNEQFF
v_gene: TRBV14
j_gene: TRBJ2-1

CDR3aa: CASSYNRRGDTEAFF
v_gene: TRBV6-5
j_gene: TRBJ1-1

CDR3aa: CAWGTGDNQPQHF
v_gene: TRBV30
j_gene: TRBJ1-5

CDR3aa: CSARREGRTDTQYF
v_gene: TRBV20-1
j_gene: TRBJ2-3

CDR3aa: CASQPGQGTSEQYF
v_gene: TRBV12-3/TRBV12-4
j_gene: TRBJ2-7

CDR3aa: CASSPEEGASYTF
v_gene: TRBV7-2
j_gene: TRBJ1-2

CDR3aa: CASSQTSGRVYEQYF
v_gene: TRBV18
j_gene: TRBJ2-7

CDR3aa: CASSRPRGEQYF
v_gene: TRBV3-1
j_gene: TRBJ2-7

CDR3aa: CSAVTGGYNEQFF
v_gene: TRBV20-1
j_gene: TRBJ2-1

CDR3aa: CSVSPGGTEAFF
v_gene: TRBV20-1
j_gene: TRBJ1-1

CDR3aa: CASSPSGTGTGEQYF
v_gene: TRBV18
j_gene: TRBJ2-7

CDR3aa: CAWGTGGNYGYTF
v_gene: TRBV30
j_gene: TRBJ1-2

CDR3aa: CASSLTPVGRNTEAFF
v_gene: TRBV7-3
j_gene: TRBJ1-1

CDR3aa: CASNSPARPGDTQYF
v_gene: TRBV19
j_gene: TRBJ2-3

CDR3aa: CASSPRTSGAYEQYF
v_gene: TRBV6-6
j_gene: TRBJ2-7

CDR3aa: CASSLAAYYGYTF
v_gene: TRBV12-3/TRBV12-4
j_gene: TRBJ1-2

CDR3aa: CASSYHGTTEAFF
v_gene: TRBV6-6
j_gene: TRBJ1-1

CDR3aa: CASSYQSGKSGGYTF
v_gene: TRBV6-5
j_gene: TRBJ1-2

CDR3aa: CASSEGRKDSGYTF
v_gene: TRBV7-8
j_gene: TRBJ1-2

CDR3aa: CASSLVADSYNEQFF
v_gene: TRBV7-6
j_gene: TRBJ2-1

CDR3aa: CASSLDSGEQFF
v_gene: TRBV5-1
j_gene: TRBJ2-1

CDR3aa: CASSSPSGGAFGANVLTF
v_gene: TRBV5-1
j_gene: TRBJ2-6

CDR3aa: CSARNLALSTDTQYF
v_gene: TRBV20-1
j_gene: TRBJ2-3